This T cell receptor (beta chain) was obtained from a study of T-cell memory formation after mild COVID-19 (dated by TCRdb to the early 2020s). Turning to the overall study: TCR sequence clusters from the two donors were largely donor specific. In a couple of donors, T-cell clones that expanded and contracted after mild COVID-19 were tracked by sequencing TCRalpha and TCRbeta repertoires over time. Two young, previously healthy adult volunteers made up the cohort, one male and one female.

The data were produced on an Illumina NovaSeq 6000. Using 5'RACE with constant-segment primers, TCRalpha and TCRbeta cDNA libraries were constructed, with sample barcodes and unique molecular identifiers added in the process. RNA was extracted from every sample with Trizol reagent. Library amplification was performed in two PCR steps, and a second sample barcode and Illumina TruSeq adapters were introduced in the second step. Sequencing of the libraries was done on an Illumina NovaSeq, producing 2 x 150 bp paired-end reads. Concerning the study's data processing: Demultiplexing of reads and collapsing into UMI-guided consensus sequences were performed with migec v1.2.7. With mixcr v2.1.11, UMI consensuses were aligned to TRA and TRB V and J templates and assembled into clonotypes. A clonotype was counted as expanded or contracted only if both edgeR and NoisET called the change significant, with noise models trained on biological replicates. For edgeR calls, a false discovery rate-adjusted p below 0.01 and a log2 fold-change threshold of 1 were applied. As an exploratory analysis of dynamics, max-normalized trajectories of the 1000 most abundant clonotypes were examined with PCA combined with hierarchical clustering. Separately sequenced CD4+ and CD8+ repertoires were used to assign the CD4 or CD8 phenotype of responding clones. TCRdb's own reprocessing of the public reads used fastp at Q25 and MiXCR and kept productive beta chains. When rows share a CDR3 protein, they turn into one entry using the most common DNA and genes. The V and J calls were not made by the authors but by TCRdb's processing. The sample table records about 150,000 distinct CDR3 sequences; under 7% of these occur just once. The leading ten clones occupy just over 2% of the sample.

This clonotype was recorded a few times. Its antigen is still unknown. The sample holds no much larger clone one base away, and base qualities are not on file. General study outcomes and caveats: Some responding clones were detected in pre-infection memory, which suggested that pre-existing cross-reactive memory T cells had joined the SARS-CoV-2 response. Contracting CD4+ clones were found mainly in CM and EM memory subsets, while CD8+ clones were enriched in EMRA. Only a couple of mild cases were covered in the study, and larger cohorts including severe cases with pre-infection samples were considered necessary. Clones that contracted from day 15 to 85 showed balanced CD4/CD8 phenotypes, whereas a second wave of clones that expanded from day 15 to 37 leaned towards CD4+. Whether the second-wave clones peaking on day 37 were SARS-CoV-2 specific was not confirmed.

Ficoll-Paque density gradient centrifugation was used to isolate PBMCs. Trimming removed 2 bases from V and 4 bases from J, leaving 3 bases between the germline ends. The CDR3, cysteine through phenylalanine, is 12 amino acids long. Only the CDR3 DNA is retained, 36 bases long and in frame from the first base. In this chain, TRBV12-3 or TRBV12-4 is recombined with TRBJ2-4, with an unclear D gene assignment. The sequenced sample consisted of PBMCs or a T cell subset sorted from them (not recorded which). The sequence was obtained from an adult woman who had mild COVID-19 (a few samples of this study predate the infection). The sample titles of this study are shuffled in the database, so cell type and time point are left out; the donor was told from shared clones. The CDR3 region: CASSLRKNIQYF. The DNA sequence follows: TGTGCCAGCAGTTTACGAAAAAACATTCAGTACTTC.